This passage covers 7 T cell receptor beta chains from one sample sequenced in a study of Tregs in tolerant kidney transplant recipients (dated by TCRdb to the late 2010s). Library prep was done by the immunoSEQ multiplex PCR assay. TCRdb holds this immuneACCESS table with in-frame rearrangements only. Some clones are missing; in checked studies, unresolved V genes explain under half, and the rest has no known cause. Across this sample there are just under 20,000 clones, with around three fifths seen only once. Approximately 3.7% of the sample comes from the top ten. No antigen has been identified for these receptors. The source material was Tregs from blood cultured with allogeneic cells. The receptor source for this set is a human donor in good health.

This clone was observed once. The chain is built from TRBV5-1 and TRBJ1-5; 7 bases fit TRBD1. This CDR3 spans 16 amino acids. Unmatched junction bases numbered 5, after V lost 0 bases and J lost 2 bases. Germline values: CDR1 SGHRS, CDR2 YFSETQ. DNA of the CDR3: TGCGCCAGCAGCTTGGGGGGGACAGTGGGCAATCAGCCCCAGCATTTT. It translates to CASSLGGTVGNQPQHF.

This rearrangement joins TRBV2 to TRBJ2-2, with TRBD1 matching 10 bases. Germline V gene sequence: CDR1 SNHLY, CDR2 FYNNEI. The V and J ends lost 5 bases and 3 bases, in that order; junction bases with no gene match: 3. The CDR3 has 15 residues. CDR3 amino acids: CASSRQGAYTGELFF. The CDR3 nucleotides are TGTGCCAGCAGTAGACAGGGGGCCTACACCGGGGAGCTGTTTTTT.

J is TRBJ2-1 and V is TRBV4-1, with 7 bases fitting TRBD1. The CDR3 consists of 15 residues. Germline CDR1 and CDR2: MGHRA and YSYEKL. With 5 bases clipped from V and 1 base from J, the junction kept 5 bases outside the gene matches. The CDR3 bases are TGCGCCAGCAGCATCGGGACAGAGTCCTACAATGAGCAGTTCTTC. It is translated as CASSIGTESYNEQFF.

The CDR3 loop reads CAWSRTGASNQPQHF. In DNA form, the CDR3 reads TGTGCCTGGAGTAGGACAGGAGCTAGCAATCAGCCCCAGCATTTT. The chain recombines TRBV30 with TRBJ1-5, with TRBD1 matching over 7 bases. Germline-derived CDR1 and CDR2 are GTSNPN and SVGIG (reference sequence). V was clipped by 2 bases and J by 0 bases; unmatched bases: 4. The CDR3 length is 15 residues.

This rearrangement joins TRBV6-5 to TRBJ2-7; D call uncertain. CDR1 and CDR2 from the germline V gene are MNHEY and SVGAGI. The CDR3 extends over 12 amino acids. Trimming removed 5 bases at V and 2 bases at J, with 7 bases between. Here the CDR3 reads CASSISTYEQYF. The CDR3 DNA reads TGTGCCAGCAGTATCTCAACCTACGAGCAGTACTTC.

V is TRBV21-1 and J is TRBJ1-2. TRBV21-1 is classified as a pseudogene. The CDR3 is made up of 15 amino acids. The CDR3 sequence is CASSNTGIPNYGYTF. The CDR3 bases are TGTGCCAGCAGCAATACCGGGATTCCTAACTATGGCTACACCTTC.

This chain links TRBV6-6 with TRBJ2-5; 8 bases align to TRBD1. Germline loops: CDR1 MNHNY, CDR2 SVGAGI (reference sequence). J lost 5 bases, V lost 0 bases, and 2 bases had no gene match. The CDR3 is 14 amino acids. The CDR3 here is CASSYSRTGETQYF. The CDR3 region has the DNA TGTGCCAGCAGTTACTCTAGGACAGGGGAGACCCAGTACTTC.